The source of this T cell receptor beta chain is a study of blood T cells in healthy people across ages. Study-level points and caveats: Per-million-T-cell TCR beta diversity fell roughly linearly with age.

Remarks on this clonotype: Its target is unknown.

Each sample used at least 6 million PBMCs. The CDR3 runs to 18 residues. Germline CDR1 is SEHNR and CDR2 is FQNEAQ (reference sequence). Through a sample-barcoded 5' primer and a J-beta primer mix, a second PCR was run for roughly 6 to 12 cycles. Each TCR beta cDNA got a 12-nucleotide random molecular identifier. Samples each returned at least 3 million CDR3-containing paired-end reads. A single record per CDR3 protein comes from TCRdb applying MiXCR to the 5' RACE reads. The sample comprises some 1.1 million distinct CDR3 sequences, 30% to 40% of which are singletons, and around 14% rests with the top ten.

The V and J genes are TRBV7-9 and TRBJ2-1, with D tentatively TRBD1 or TRBD2 (5 bases each). The J call could be wrong; TRBJ2-7 is a better fit for the DNA end. The specimen sequenced was blood. The TCR sequence derives from a man younger than 35 in good health. The CDR3 region is CASSLDWTGTPHHNEQYF. DNA for the CDR3: TGTGCCAGCAGCTTAGATTGGACCGGGACCCCACACCACAATGAGCAGTACTTC.